This T cell receptor (beta chain) came from a study of cytomegalovirus exposure and HLA in healthy donors. The overall study: Samples from HLA-typed donors yielded 65 million to 85 million unique TCRs in an early data release.

The germline V gene encodes CDR1 SEHNR and CDR2 FQNEAQ (reference sequence). Trimming stripped 5 bases from V and 5 bases from J, with 15 bases between. The CDR3 consists of 15 residues. PCR primers comprised 60 Vbeta and 13 Jbeta primers. How the authors handled the data: Unique TCR beta chains totaled roughly 79 million in a later count, with roughly 11 million of them shared. Generated by immunoSEQ multiplex PCR, the TCRdb table keeps only in-frame clones and is missing some. Clone size and V and J calls were adopted from that table, with D and trimming inferred from the DNA. The sample includes roughly 75,000 clones.

Sequenced: PBMCs. The clonotype was recovered from a boy aged 5-17 years in good health and CMV-seronegative. The chain employs TRBV7-9 and TRBJ2-2; TRBD2 might be the D (5 bases). CDR3 sequence: CASSKLGVGTGELFF. The CDR3 nucleotides are TGTGCCAGCAGCAAACTAGGAGTTGGAACCGGGGAGCTGTTTTTT.